The rows below give T cell receptor beta chains drawn from one sample of a study of T-cell reconstitution after alpha-beta-depleted transplantation in children. TCRdb called the PCR reads again in MiXCR, with one record for every CDR3 protein. This sample carries fewer than 120,000 distinct CDR3 sequences, about a tenth of them seen once, and the ten largest clones take roughly 8%. The specimen was PBMCs from the stem cell graft donor, collected from the stem cell graft. The receptors originated from a human donor who donated a stem cell graft to a child with acute lymphoblastic leukemia. Each CDR3 is given with its conserved first and last residue. Fields, in order: clone size, V gene, D gene, J gene, CDR3 protein, CDR3 DNA. D genes are given only for firm matches. Some rows have no size entry. The others give once, few or many, or a class for an expanded clone.

many	TRBV12-3/TRBV12-4	TRBD1	TRBJ1-4	CASSAFGRGLTNEKLFF	TGTGCCAGCAGTGCCTTTGGCAGGGGGCTCACTAATGAAAAACTGTTTTTT
many	TRBV9	TRBD2	TRBJ2-3	CASSASTEREYNF	TGTGCCAGCAGCGCCTCGACTGAGCGGGAGTATAATTTT
few	TRBV6-1	.	TRBJ1-1	CASRGRGGTEAFF	TGTGCCAGCAGGGGAAGAGGTGGGACTGAAGCTTTCTTT
few	TRBV18	TRBD2	TRBJ2-3	CASSLRLAGGRTDTQYF	TGTGCCAGCTCACTCCGACTAGCGGGAGGGCGAACAGATACGCAGTATTTT
.	TRBV11-1	TRBD1	TRBJ1-4	CASSLDSWDRGRMDVKKLFF	TGTGCCAGCAGCTTAGATTCATGGGACAGGGGGCGCATGGATGTTAAGAAACTGTTTTTT
many	TRBV7-8	TRBD1	TRBJ1-5	CASSSQGIYSNQPQHF	TGTGCCAGCAGCTCACAGGGGATTTATAGCAATCAGCCCCAGCATTTT
many	TRBV11-2	.	TRBJ2-7	CASGKPGTARAYSYEQYF	TGTGCCAGTGGGAAACCCGGGACGGCGCGGGCGTACTCCTACGAGCAGTACTTC
.	TRBV7-6	TRBD2	TRBJ2-2	CASSPTGEGRALFF	TGTGCCAGCAGTCCCACGGGGGAGGGCCGTGCGCTGTTTTTT
many	TRBV24-1	.	TRBJ2-1	CATSYPQLGAYNEQFF	TGTGCCACCAGCTACCCTCAGCTGGGGGCCTACAATGAGCAGTTCTTC
.	TRBV3-1	TRBD1	TRBJ1-2	CASSQGTGVPNGYTF	TGTGCCAGCAGCCAAGGGACAGGGGTTCCTAATGGCTACACCTTC
many	TRBV7-2	TRBD2	TRBJ2-3	CASSLGGLAVPDTQYF	TGTGCCAGCAGCTTAGGGGGACTAGCGGTTCCCGATACGCAGTATTTT
few	TRBV5-2	.	TRBJ2-7	CAMAPGDSFSYEQYF	TGTGCCATGGCCCCGGGGGACAGCTTCTCCTACGAGCAGTACTTC
many	TRBV12-3/TRBV12-4	TRBD1	TRBJ1-2	CASRTGATNYGYTF	TGTGCCAGCAGGACAGGGGCAACTAACTATGGCTACACCTTC
many	TRBV9	TRBD2	TRBJ2-5	CASSALAGGGETQYF	TGTGCCAGCAGCGCGTTAGCGGGAGGAGGGGAGACCCAGTACTTC
many	TRBV2	.	TRBJ2-5	CASSEGTQYF	TGTGCCAGCAGTGAGGGGACCCAGTACTTC
.	TRBV30	.	TRBJ2-7	CAWSGLCEQYF	TGTGCCTGGAGTGGACTTTGCGAGCAGTACTTC
many	TRBV20-1	.	TRBJ2-1	CSARGPGAGYNEQFF	TGCAGTGCTAGAGGACCTGGGGCCGGCTACAATGAGCAGTTCTTC
many	TRBV20-1	TRBD2	TRBJ2-7	CSARDGTRGALSPPEQYF	TGCAGTGCTAGAGACGGGACTAGGGGGGCCTTGTCTCCGCCCGAGCAGTACTTC
.	TRBV25-1	TRBD1	TRBJ2-1	CASRGTGAVNEQFF	TGTGCCAGCAGGGGGACAGGGGCGGTTAATGAGCAGTTCTTC
many	TRBV12-3/TRBV12-4	.	TRBJ2-1	CASSSETSNEQFF	TGTGCCAGCAGTTCGGAAACCTCCAATGAGCAGTTCTTC
many	TRBV7-2	.	TRBJ1-5	CASSLTGKNQPQHF	TGTGCCAGCAGCTTAACGGGAAAGAATCAGCCCCAGCATTTT
many	TRBV12-3/TRBV12-4	.	TRBJ2-7	CASSFGSRSSYEQYF	TGTGCCAGCAGTTTTGGGTCTAGGAGTTCCTACGAGCAGTACTTC
.	TRBV29-1	.	TRBJ2-7	CSVRGTRLSPYEQYF	TGCAGCGTTAGGGGGACACGATTATCTCCCTACGAGCAGTACTTC
.	TRBV19	.	TRBJ1-4	CASSTRPPNIGGEKLFF	TGTGCCAGTAGCACCCGACCCCCCAATATCGGAGGTGAAAAACTGTTTTTT
.	TRBV7-9	.	TRBJ2-7	CASSARQGGSYEQYF	TGTGCCAGCAGCGCTCGACAGGGAGGCTCCTACGAGCAGTACTTC
.	TRBV5-5	.	TRBJ1-6	CASSLAKGGRVDSPLHF	TGTGCCAGCAGCTTGGCCAAGGGGGGCAGGGTGGATTCACCCCTCCACTTT
many	TRBV6-1	TRBD2	TRBJ2-7	CASSGTSGDNEQYF	TGTGCCAGCAGCGGGACTAGCGGGGATAACGAGCAGTACTTC
many	TRBV20-1	.	TRBJ2-1	CSASFGTASVNEQFF	TGCAGTGCTAGTTTCGGCACAGCATCCGTCAATGAGCAGTTCTTC
many	TRBV12-3/TRBV12-4	.	TRBJ1-5	CASSLGRTSNQPQHF	TGTGCCAGCAGCCTAGGACGGACTAGCAATCAGCCCCAGCATTTT
few	TRBV28	.	TRBJ1-1	CASSPQKRTAFF	TGTGCCAGCAGTCCACAAAAACGCACAGCTTTCTTT
many	TRBV12-3/TRBV12-4	.	TRBJ2-5	CASSTTSASQETQYF	TGTGCCAGCAGCACGACTTCAGCGAGCCAAGAGACCCAGTACTTC
many	TRBV7-2	TRBD2	TRBJ2-7	CASSWTRGDYEQYF	TGTGCCAGCAGCTGGACTAGAGGGGACTACGAGCAGTACTTC
many	TRBV6-5	.	TRBJ2-5	CASRSRGAGETQYF	TGTGCCAGCAGGTCTCGGGGGGCAGGAGAGACCCAGTACTTC
many	TRBV20-1	TRBD1	TRBJ1-5	CSARDRDRGPNQPQHF	TGCAGTGCTAGAGACCGAGACAGGGGGCCTAATCAGCCCCAGCATTTT
many	TRBV7-2	TRBD2	TRBJ2-2	CASSFSGGTGELFF	TGTGCCAGCAGCTTTTCGGGGGGGACCGGGGAGCTGTTTTTT
many	TRBV7-9	.	TRBJ1-6	CASSFGGDGSPLHF	TGTGCCAGCAGTTTCGGGGGGGATGGTTCACCCCTCCACTTT
.	TRBV6-5	.	TRBJ2-7	CASSYSVGLGPSEQYF	TGTGCCAGCAGTTACTCAGTGGGACTGGGCCCCTCCGAGCAGTACTTC
many	TRBV20-1	TRBD2	TRBJ2-7	CSAGEAGPRPEQYF	TGCAGTGCTGGAGAAGCGGGGCCCCGACCCGAGCAGTACTTC
many	TRBV20-1	TRBD1	TRBJ1-2	CSASYRSGTAF	TGCAGTGCTAGTTATAGGTCGGGGACAGCCTTC
many	TRBV20-1	.	TRBJ2-5	CSATQDRRGIWVQETQYF	TGCAGTGCTACACAGGACAGGAGGGGGATATGGGTCCAAGAGACCCAGTACTTC
many	TRBV25-1	.	TRBJ2-5	CASSELVSQETQYF	TGTGCCAGCAGTGAACTTGTGTCTCAAGAGACCCAGTACTTC
.	TRBV7-7	TRBD1	TRBJ2-1	CASSTWDRSNEQFF	TGTGCCAGCAGCACCTGGGACAGAAGTAATGAGCAGTTCTTC
many	TRBV27	TRBD1	TRBJ1-4	CASSHRDRETNEKLFF	TGTGCCAGCAGTCACAGGGACAGGGAAACTAATGAAAAACTGTTTTTT
many	TRBV6-2/TRBV6-3	.	TRBJ1-5	CASSYGRGQPQHF	TGTGCCAGCAGTTACGGAAGGGGTCAGCCCCAGCATTTT
many	TRBV5-6	.	TRBJ2-1	CASSLSLVRGEQFF	TGTGCCAGCAGCTTGTCCCTAGTTAGGGGTGAGCAGTTCTTC
many	TRBV5-1	TRBD1	TRBJ1-4	CASRMAGQFGEKLFF	TGCGCCAGCAGGATGGCGGGACAGTTTGGTGAAAAACTGTTTTTT
many	TRBV9	TRBD1	TRBJ1-6	CASSVGLTGARSPLHF	TGTGCCAGCAGCGTAGGCTTGACAGGGGCCCGTTCACCCCTCCACTTT
many	TRBV29-1	TRBD1	TRBJ1-1	CSVAGQMNTEAFF	TGCAGCGTCGCGGGACAGATGAACACTGAAGCTTTCTTT
few	TRBV18	.	TRBJ2-5	CASSPPSEETQYF	TGTGCCAGCTCACCACCGTCGGAGGAGACCCAGTACTTC